The clone carrying this T cell receptor beta chain came up a few times. The antigen is undetermined. This sample was taken from a study of early T cells in non-severe SARS-CoV-2 infection. Attachment of unique molecular identifiers to individual cDNA molecules was performed. TCRdb independently ran MiXCR on the 5' RACE reads; one entry per CDR3 protein. The data show about 69,000 distinct CDR3 sequences, about 10% seen once. Overall study findings and caveats: There was a bias toward anti-spike CD8 responses in VDJdb matching, which missed private and CD4 specificities.

The sequencing here drew on whole blood, taken at baseline. The TCR sequence derives from an adult who was a healthcare worker with PCR-confirmed SARS-CoV-2 infection or an uninfected control (not recorded which).

The CDR3 nucleotides read TGTGCCAGCAATTTTGGAAATAATTCACCCCTCCACTTT. Translating gives CASNFGNNSPLHF. The chain recombines TRBV25-1 with TRBJ1-6; unclear D gene. V lost 7 bases and J lost 5, with 9 bases in between. The germline V gene has CDR1 MGHDK and CDR2 SYGVNS. CDR3 length: 13 amino acids.